The 11 T cell receptor beta chains given below trace back to one sample, sequenced in a study of regulatory T cells in long-lasting Graves disease. Noted time point: newly diagnosed GD, antithyroid drugs for less than 3 months. Preparation of the TCR library used RNA extracted from PBMCs. The TCR beta library used iRepertoire HTBI primers with Arm-PCR amplification of CDR3. MiXCR, applied by TCRdb to the multiplex PCR reads, yields one record per CDR3 protein. Of hundreds of thousands of distinct CDR3 sequences listed, 15% to 20% are singletons. The sample also formed part of further work on T cells in Graves' hyperthyroidism and ophthalmopathy.

Sequencing used peripheral blood mononuclear cells (PBMCs), obtained at new diagnosis, from a patient treated with antithyroid drugs. Receptors originate from a woman aged 35 to 59 with Graves disease.

The chain couples TRBV9 to TRBJ2-1, with 14 nucleotides matching TRBD2. CDR1 and CDR2 from the germline V gene are SGDLS and YYNGEE. CDR3 size: 16 residues. The J segment lost 6 bases and the V segment lost 4 bases, leaving 6 bases of the junction unmatched. The CDR3 loop reads CASSSWTSGGSNEQFF. CDR3 nucleotides: TGTGCCAGCAGCTCCTGGACTAGCGGGGGGAGCAATGAGCAGTTCTTC.

This clonotype has at least ten counts. This chain links TRBV7-3 with TRBJ2-7; D gene uncertain. CDR3 length: 14 residues. CDR1 is SGHTA and CDR2 is FQGTGA in the germline V gene. Trimming took off 3 bases at V and 3 bases at J, with 12 bases between the two ends. CDR3 sequence: CASSFAGNGYEQYF. CDR3 nucleotides: TGTGCCAGCAGCTTTGCAGGAAATGGCTACGAGCAGTACTTC.

The genes are TRBV20-1 and TRBJ2-1, with 10 bases that match TRBD1. Germline CDR1 is DFQATT and CDR2 is SNEGSKA (reference sequence). J lost 2 bases, V lost 5 bases, and 9 bases had no gene match. The CDR3 loop spans 16 amino acids. CDR3 nucleotide sequence: TGCAGTGCTCCAATCACCGGGACAGGGGCCTACAATGAGCAGTTCTTC. Protein: CSAPITGTGAYNEQFF.

Many counts were recorded for this clonotype. The chain carries TRBV7-2 and TRBJ2-3, with D possibly matching TRBD2 (5 bases). Per germline, CDR1 SGHTA and CDR2 FQGNSA. This CDR3 is built from 13 residues. V was clipped by 6 bases and J by 1 base, with 8 bases between them. CDR3 sequence: CASSPGGTDTQYF. For the CDR3, the DNA is TGTGCCAGCAGTCCCGGGGGCACAGATACGCAGTATTTT.

This chain joins TRBV12-3 or TRBV12-4 and TRBJ2-4; TRBD1 might be the D (7 bases). Trimming pared 4 bases from V and 6 bases from J, leaving 16 bases between. This CDR3 is 15 amino acids long. For the CDR3, the DNA is TGTGCCAGCAGTTCACCCGCCCAGGGGGGAAACATTCAGTACTTC. Translating it yields CASSSPAQGGNIQYF.

This clonotype was recorded at least ten times. J is TRBJ1-1 and V is TRBV15; D not certain. V lost 3 bases, J lost 4 bases, and 18 bases lay in between. Germline CDR1 LNHNV, CDR2 YYDKDF (reference sequence). The CDR3 is made up of 16 amino acids. CDR3 sequence: CATSRRLVKGITEAFF. CDR3 coding DNA: TGTGCCACCAGCAGGCGACTTGTAAAAGGGATCACTGAAGCTTTCTTT. Full variable domain (remainder filled in from reference TRBV15 and TRBJ1-1): DAMVIQNPRYQVTQFGKPVTLSCSQTLNHNVMYWYQQKSSQAPKLLFHYYDKDFNNEADTPDNFQSRRPNTSFCFLDIRSPGLGDTAMYLCATSRRLVKGITEAFFGQGTRLTVV.

This chain uses TRBV7-6 with TRBJ2-7; possibly TRBD1 for D (6 bases). The germline CDR1 and CDR2 sequences are SGHVS and FNYEAQ. The length of the CDR3 is 13 residues. V was trimmed by 7 bases and J by 3 bases, leaving 13 bases between them. In DNA, the CDR3 is TGTGCCAGCACCACAGGGACCTTCTACGAGCAGTACTTC. Its translation: CASTTGTFYEQYF.

This clonotype has ten or more counts. The CDR3 is CASRLTGLNYGYTF. In DNA, the CDR3 is TGTGCCAGCCGGCTGACAGGGCTTAACTATGGCTACACCTTC. The V gene is TRBV28, the J gene TRBJ1-2, with 7 nucleotides matching TRBD1. Looked up from germline, CDR1 is MDHEN and CDR2 is SYDVKM. The CDR3 sequence is 14 residues long. The junction had 7 bases not matched to a gene; V was cut back by 8 bases and J by 1 base.

This chain uses TRBV28 with TRBJ1-5, with D possibly TRBD1 on 6 matching bases. CDR1 and CDR2 from the germline V gene are MDHEN and SYDVKM. V was trimmed by 5 bases and J by 3 bases, leaving 23 bases between them. This CDR3 has 18 residues. This CDR3 reads CASSHREYRVISNQPQHF. The CDR3 coding sequence is TGTGCCAGCAGTCATCGGGAATACAGGGTCATTTCCAATCAGCCCCAGCATTTT.

This clonotype has more than one count but fewer than ten. The chain links TRBV2 to TRBJ2-2; TRBD1 might be the D (6 bases). The V and J ends lost 4 bases and 9 bases respectively, with 9 bases between them. The germline V gene encodes CDR1 SNHLY and CDR2 FYNNEI. The CDR3 has 12 residues. The CDR3 DNA follows: TGTGCCAGCAGTGTGGGGGCCCGGGAGCTGTTTTTT. This codes for CASSVGARELFF.

The CDR3 sequence is CSARAQRGLGQETQYF. The CDR3 DNA sequence: TGCAGTGCTAGAGCCCAGCGGGGGCTAGGCCAAGAGACCCAGTACTTC. The chain joins TRBV20-1 to TRBJ2-5; 8 nucleotides agree with TRBD2. CDR1 and CDR2 from the germline V gene are DFQATT and SNEGSKA (reference sequence). This CDR3 spans 16 amino acids. V trimming: 1 base; J trimming: 1 base; junction bases outside the gene matches: 8.